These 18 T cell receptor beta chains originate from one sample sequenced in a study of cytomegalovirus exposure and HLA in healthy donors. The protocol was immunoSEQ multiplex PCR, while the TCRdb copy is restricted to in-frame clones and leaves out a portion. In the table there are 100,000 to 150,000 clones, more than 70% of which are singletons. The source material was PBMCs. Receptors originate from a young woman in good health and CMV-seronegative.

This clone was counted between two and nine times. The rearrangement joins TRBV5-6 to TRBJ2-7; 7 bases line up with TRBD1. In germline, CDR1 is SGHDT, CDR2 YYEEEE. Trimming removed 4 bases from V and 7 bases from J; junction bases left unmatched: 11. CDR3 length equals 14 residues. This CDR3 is CASSPGTARGEQYF. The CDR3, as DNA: TGTGCCAGCAGCCCTGGGACAGCTAGGGGGGAGCAGTACTTC.

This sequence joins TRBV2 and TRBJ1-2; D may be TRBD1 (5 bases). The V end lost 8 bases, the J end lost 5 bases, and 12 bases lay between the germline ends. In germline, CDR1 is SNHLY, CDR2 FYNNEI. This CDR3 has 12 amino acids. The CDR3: CASGGDLYGYTF. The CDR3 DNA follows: TGTGCCAGCGGGGGGGACCTTTATGGCTACACCTTC.

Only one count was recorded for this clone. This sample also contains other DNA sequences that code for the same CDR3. CDR3 residues: CASSPDRSSGNTIYF. In nucleotides, the CDR3 is TGTGCCAGCTCACCAGACAGGAGCTCTGGAAACACCATATATTTT. The V and J genes are TRBV18 and TRBJ1-3; D is perhaps TRBD1 (6 bases). This CDR3 spans 15 amino acids. Germline-derived CDR1 and CDR2 are KGHSH and LQKENI. Trimming removed 2 bases from V and 0 bases from J, with 8 bases in between. The full variable domain, its missing parts supplied by reference TRBV18 and TRBJ1-3, is NAGVMQNPRHLVRRRGQEARLRCSPMKGHSHVYWYRQLPEEGLKFMVYLQKENIIDESGMPKERFSAEFPKEGPSILRIQQVVRGDSAAYFCASSPDRSSGNTIYFGEGSWLTVV.

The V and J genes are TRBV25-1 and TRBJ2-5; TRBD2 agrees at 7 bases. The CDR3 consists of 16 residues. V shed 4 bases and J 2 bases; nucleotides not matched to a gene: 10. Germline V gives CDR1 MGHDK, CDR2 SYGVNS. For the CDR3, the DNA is TGTGCCAGCAGTGGCGTGAGAGCGGGGAATCAAGAGACCCAGTACTTC. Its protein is CASSGVRAGNQETQYF.

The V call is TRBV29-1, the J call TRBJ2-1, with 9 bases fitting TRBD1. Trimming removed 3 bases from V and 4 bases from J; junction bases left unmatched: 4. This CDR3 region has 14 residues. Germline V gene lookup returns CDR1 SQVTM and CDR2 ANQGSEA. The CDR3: CSVEGQGSYNEQFF. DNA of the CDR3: TGCAGCGTTGAGGGACAGGGCTCTTACAATGAGCAGTTCTTC.

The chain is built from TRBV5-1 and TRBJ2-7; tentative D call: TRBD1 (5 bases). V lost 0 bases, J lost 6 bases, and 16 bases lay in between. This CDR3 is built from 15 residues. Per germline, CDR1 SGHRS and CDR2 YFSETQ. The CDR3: CASSLAPRGSSEQYF. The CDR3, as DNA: TGCGCCAGCAGCTTGGCACCTAGGGGATCGAGCGAGCAGTACTTC.

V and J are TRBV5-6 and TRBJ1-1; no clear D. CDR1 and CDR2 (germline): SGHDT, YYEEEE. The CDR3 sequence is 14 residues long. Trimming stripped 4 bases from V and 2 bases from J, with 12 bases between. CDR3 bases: TGTGCCAGCAGCCGTAATAACTTTAACACTGAAGCTTTCTTT. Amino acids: CASSRNNFNTEAFF.

The CDR3 coding sequence is TGTGCCAGCAGTCCAACTTCCGGGACAGGGTACCACGAGCAGTACTTC. This gives the protein CASSPTSGTGYHEQYF. The chain has TRBV28 and TRBJ2-7, with TRBD1 matching over 9 bases. This CDR3 has 16 amino acids. With V trimmed by 5 bases and J by 5 bases, 13 bases remained unmatched. Germline V gene data show CDR1 as MDHEN and CDR2 as SYDVKM.

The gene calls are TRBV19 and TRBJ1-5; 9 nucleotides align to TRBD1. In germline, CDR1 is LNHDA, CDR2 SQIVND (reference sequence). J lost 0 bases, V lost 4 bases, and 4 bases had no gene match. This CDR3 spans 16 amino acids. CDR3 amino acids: CASSTKDRGSNQPQHF. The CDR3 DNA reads TGTGCCAGTAGTACGAAGGACAGGGGTAGCAATCAGCCCCAGCATTTT.

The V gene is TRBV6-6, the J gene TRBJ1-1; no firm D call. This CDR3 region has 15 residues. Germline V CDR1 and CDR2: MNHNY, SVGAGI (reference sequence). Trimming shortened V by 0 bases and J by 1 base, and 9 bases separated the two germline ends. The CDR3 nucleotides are TGTGCCAGCAGTTACTCCCTGGGCAGGAACACTGAAGCTTTCTTT. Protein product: CASSYSLGRNTEAFF.

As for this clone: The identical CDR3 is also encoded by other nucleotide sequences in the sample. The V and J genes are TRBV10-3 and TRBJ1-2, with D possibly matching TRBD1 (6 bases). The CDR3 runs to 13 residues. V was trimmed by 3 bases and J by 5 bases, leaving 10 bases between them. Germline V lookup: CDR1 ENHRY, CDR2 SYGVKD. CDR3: CAISEGQGYGYTF. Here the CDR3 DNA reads TGTGCCATCAGTGAAGGGCAGGGGTATGGCTACACCTTC.

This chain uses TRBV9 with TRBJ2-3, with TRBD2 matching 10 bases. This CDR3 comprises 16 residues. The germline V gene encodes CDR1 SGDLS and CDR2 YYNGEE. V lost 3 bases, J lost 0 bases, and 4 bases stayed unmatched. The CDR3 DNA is TGTGCCAGCAGCGGGGGAGCGGGGGGGAGCACAGATACGCAGTATTTT. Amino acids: CASSGGAGGSTDTQYF. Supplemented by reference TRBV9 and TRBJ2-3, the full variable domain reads DSGVTQTPKHLITATGQRVTLRCSPRSGDLSVYWYQQSLDQGLQFLIQYYNGEERAKGNILERFSAQQFPDLHSELNLSSLELGDSALYFCASSGGAGGSTDTQYFGPGTRLTVL.

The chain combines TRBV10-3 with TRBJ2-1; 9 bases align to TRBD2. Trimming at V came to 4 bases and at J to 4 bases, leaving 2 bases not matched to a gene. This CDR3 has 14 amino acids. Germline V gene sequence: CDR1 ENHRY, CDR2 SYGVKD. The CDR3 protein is CAISAAGGYNEQFF. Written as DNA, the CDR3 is TGTGCCATCAGTGCAGCGGGGGGATACAATGAGCAGTTCTTC.

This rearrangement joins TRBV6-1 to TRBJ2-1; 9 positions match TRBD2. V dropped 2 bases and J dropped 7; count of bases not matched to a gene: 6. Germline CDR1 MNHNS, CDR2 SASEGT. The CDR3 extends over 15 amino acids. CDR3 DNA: TGTGCCAGCAGTGAAATCCGCGGGGGGGCAAATGAGCAGTTCTTC. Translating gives CASSEIRGGANEQFF.

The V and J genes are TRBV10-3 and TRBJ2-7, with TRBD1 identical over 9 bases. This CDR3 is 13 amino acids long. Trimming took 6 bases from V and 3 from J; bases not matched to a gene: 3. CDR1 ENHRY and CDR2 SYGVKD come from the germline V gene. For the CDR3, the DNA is TGTGCCATCAGCCCGGGACAGGGCTACGAGCAGTACTTC. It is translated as CAISPGQGYEQYF.

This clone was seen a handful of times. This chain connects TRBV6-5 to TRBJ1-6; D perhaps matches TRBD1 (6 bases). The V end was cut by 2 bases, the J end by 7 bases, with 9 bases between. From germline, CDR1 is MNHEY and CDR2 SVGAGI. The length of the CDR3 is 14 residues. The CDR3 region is CASSYGGRNSPLHF. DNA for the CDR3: TGTGCCAGCAGTTACGGGGGCAGGAATTCACCCCTCCACTTT.

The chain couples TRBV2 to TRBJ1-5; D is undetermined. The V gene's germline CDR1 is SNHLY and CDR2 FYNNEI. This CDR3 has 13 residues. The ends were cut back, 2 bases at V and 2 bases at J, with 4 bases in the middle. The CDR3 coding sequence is TGTGCCAGCAGTGAAATCGGCAATCAGCCCCAGCATTTT. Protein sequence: CASSEIGNQPQHF.

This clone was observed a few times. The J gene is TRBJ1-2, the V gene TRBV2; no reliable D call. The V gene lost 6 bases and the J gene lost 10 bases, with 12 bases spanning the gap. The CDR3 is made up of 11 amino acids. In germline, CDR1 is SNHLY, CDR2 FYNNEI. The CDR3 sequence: CASSLGGIYTF. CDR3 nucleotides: TGTGCCAGCAGCCTGGGCGGGATCTACACCTTC. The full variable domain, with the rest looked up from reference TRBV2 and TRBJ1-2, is EPEVTQTPSHQVTQMGQEVILRCVPISNHLYFYWYRQILGQKVEFLVSFYNNEISEKSEIFDDQFSVERPDGSNFTLKIRSTKLEDSAMYFCASSLGGIYTFGSGTRLTVV.